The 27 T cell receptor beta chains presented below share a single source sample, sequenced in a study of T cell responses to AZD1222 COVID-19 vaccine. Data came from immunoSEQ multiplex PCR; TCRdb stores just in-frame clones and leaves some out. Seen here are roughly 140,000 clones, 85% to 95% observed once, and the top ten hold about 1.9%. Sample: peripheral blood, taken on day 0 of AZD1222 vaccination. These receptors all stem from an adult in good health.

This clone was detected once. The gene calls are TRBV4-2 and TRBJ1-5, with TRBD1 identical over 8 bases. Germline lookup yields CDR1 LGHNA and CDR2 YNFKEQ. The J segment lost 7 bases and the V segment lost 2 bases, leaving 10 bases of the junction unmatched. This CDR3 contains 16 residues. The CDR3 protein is CASSQRTGTPHQPQHF. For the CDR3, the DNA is TGTGCCAGCAGCCAACGGACAGGGACTCCCCACCAGCCCCAGCATTTT.

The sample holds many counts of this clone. The CDR3 spells CASSVGDRERQPQHF. CDR3 bases: TGTGCCAGCAGTGTGGGGGACAGGGAAAGGCAGCCCCAGCATTTT. The J gene is TRBJ1-5, the V gene TRBV2, with 9 bases identical to TRBD1. Per germline, CDR1 SNHLY and CDR2 FYNNEI. J lost 7 bases, V lost 4 bases, and 8 bases had no gene match. The CDR3 is made up of 15 amino acids.

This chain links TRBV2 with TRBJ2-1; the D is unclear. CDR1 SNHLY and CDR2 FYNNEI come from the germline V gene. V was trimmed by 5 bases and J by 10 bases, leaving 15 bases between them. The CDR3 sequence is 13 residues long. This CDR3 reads CASSQSDSQEQFF. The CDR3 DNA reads TGTGCCAGCAGTCAGTCGGATTCCCAGGAGCAGTTCTTC.

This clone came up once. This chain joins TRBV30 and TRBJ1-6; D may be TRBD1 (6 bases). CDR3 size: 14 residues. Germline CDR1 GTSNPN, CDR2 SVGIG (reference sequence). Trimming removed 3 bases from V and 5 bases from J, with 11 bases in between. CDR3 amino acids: CAWRRRGNNSPLHF. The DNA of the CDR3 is TGTGCCTGGAGAAGGAGGGGGAATAATTCACCCCTCCACTTT.

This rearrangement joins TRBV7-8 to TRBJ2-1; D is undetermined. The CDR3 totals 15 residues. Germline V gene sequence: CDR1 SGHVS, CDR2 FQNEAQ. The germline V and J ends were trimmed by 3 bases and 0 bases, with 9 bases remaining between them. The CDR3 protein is CASSLMDLSYNEQFF. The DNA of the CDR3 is TGTGCCAGCAGCTTGATGGACCTCTCCTACAATGAGCAGTTCTTC.

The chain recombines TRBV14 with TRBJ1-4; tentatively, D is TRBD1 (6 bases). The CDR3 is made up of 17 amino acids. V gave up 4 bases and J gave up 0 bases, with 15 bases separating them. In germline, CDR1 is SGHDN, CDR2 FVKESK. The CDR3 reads CASSRTGSGPTNEKLFF. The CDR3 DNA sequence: TGTGCCAGCAGCCGAACAGGGAGTGGGCCAACTAATGAAAAACTGTTTTTT.

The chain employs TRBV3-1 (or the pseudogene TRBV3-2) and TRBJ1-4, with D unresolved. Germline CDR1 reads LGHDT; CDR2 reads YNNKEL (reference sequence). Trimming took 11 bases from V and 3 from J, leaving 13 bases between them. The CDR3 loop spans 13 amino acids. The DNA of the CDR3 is TGTGCCGCTGGGCGTAAGGCTAATGAAAAACTGTTTTTT. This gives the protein CAAGRKANEKLFF.

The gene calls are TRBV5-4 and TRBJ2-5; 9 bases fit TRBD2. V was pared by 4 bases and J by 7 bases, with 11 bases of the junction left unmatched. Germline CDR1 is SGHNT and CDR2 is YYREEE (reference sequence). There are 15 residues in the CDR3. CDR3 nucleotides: TGTGCCAGCAGCCCCCAGACTAGCGGTCCCGGGACCCAGTACTTC. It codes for CASSPQTSGPGTQYF.

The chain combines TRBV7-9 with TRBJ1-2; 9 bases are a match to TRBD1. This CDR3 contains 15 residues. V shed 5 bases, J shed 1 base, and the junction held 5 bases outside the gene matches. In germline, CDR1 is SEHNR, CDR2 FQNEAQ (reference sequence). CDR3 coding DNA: TGTGCCAGCAGCCCAGGGACAGGGCTTAACTATGGCTACACCTTC. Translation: CASSPGTGLNYGYTF. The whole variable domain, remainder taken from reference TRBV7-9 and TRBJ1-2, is DTGVSQNPRHKITKRGQNVTFRCDPISEHNRLYWYRQTLGQGPEFLTYFQNEAQLEKSRLLSDRFSAERPKGSFSTLEIQRTEQGDSAMYLCASSPGTGLNYGYTFGSGTRLTVV.

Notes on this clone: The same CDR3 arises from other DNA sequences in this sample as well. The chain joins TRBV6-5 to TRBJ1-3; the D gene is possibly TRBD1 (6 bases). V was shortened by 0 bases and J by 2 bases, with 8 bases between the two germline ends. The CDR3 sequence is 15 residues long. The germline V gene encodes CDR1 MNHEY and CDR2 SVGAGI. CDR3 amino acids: CASSYSTGTGNTIYF. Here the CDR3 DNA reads TGTGCCAGCAGTTACTCAACAGGGACTGGAAACACCATATATTTT.

The CDR3 reads CASSIQFTGELFF. CDR3 bases: TGTGCCAGTAGTATCCAATTTACCGGGGAGCTGTTTTTT. This chain uses TRBV19 with TRBJ2-2; D not resolved. V dropped 3 bases and J dropped 5 bases, with 7 bases sitting between them. The CDR3 loop spans 13 amino acids. In germline, CDR1 is LNHDA, CDR2 SQIVND (reference sequence).

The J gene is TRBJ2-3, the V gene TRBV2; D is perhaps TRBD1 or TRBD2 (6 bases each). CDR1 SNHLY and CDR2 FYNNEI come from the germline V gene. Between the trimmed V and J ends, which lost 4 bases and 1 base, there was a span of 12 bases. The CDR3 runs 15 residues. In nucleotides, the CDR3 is TGTGCCAGCAGTGGGGGGGCGGGACGCACAGATACGCAGTATTTT. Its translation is CASSGGAGRTDTQYF.

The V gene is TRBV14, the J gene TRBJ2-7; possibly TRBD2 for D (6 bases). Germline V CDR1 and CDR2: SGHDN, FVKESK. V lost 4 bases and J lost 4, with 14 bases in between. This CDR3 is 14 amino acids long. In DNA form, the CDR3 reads TGTGCCAGCAGCCCCGGGCCGGGGGTTTACGAGCAGTACTTC. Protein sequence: CASSPGPGVYEQYF.

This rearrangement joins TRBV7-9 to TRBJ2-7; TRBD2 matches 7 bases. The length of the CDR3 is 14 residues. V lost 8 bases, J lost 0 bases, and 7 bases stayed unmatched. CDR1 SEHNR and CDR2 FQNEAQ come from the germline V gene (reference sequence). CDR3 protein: CASDPGGSSYEQYF. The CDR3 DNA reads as TGTGCCAGCGACCCGGGCGGGAGCTCCTACGAGCAGTACTTC.

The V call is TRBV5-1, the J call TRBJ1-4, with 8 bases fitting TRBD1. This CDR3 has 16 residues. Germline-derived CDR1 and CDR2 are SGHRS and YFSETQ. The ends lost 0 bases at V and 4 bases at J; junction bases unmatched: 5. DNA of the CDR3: TGCGCCAGCAGCTTGGTTAGGACAGGGTTTAATGAAAAACTGTTTTTT. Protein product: CASSLVRTGFNEKLFF. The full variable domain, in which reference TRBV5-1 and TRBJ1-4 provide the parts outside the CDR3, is KAGVTQTPRYLIKTRGQQVTLSCSPISGHRSVSWYQQTPGQGLQFLFEYFSETQRNKGNFPGRFSGRQFSNSRSEMNVSTLELGDSALYLCASSLVRTGFNEKLFFGSGTQLSVL.

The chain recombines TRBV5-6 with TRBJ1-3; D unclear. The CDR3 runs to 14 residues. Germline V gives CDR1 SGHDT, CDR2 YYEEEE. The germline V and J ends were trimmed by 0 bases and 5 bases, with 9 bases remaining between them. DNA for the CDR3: TGTGCCAGCAGCTTGGGTCAGTGGAGAAACACCATATATTTT. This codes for CASSLGQWRNTIYF.

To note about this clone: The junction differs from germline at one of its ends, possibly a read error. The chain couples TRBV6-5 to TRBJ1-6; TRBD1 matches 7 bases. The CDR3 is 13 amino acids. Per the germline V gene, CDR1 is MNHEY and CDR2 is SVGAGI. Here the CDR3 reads CASSYGGDSTFFF. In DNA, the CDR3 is TGTGCCAGCAGTTACGGAGGGGACAGTACATTCTTTTTT.

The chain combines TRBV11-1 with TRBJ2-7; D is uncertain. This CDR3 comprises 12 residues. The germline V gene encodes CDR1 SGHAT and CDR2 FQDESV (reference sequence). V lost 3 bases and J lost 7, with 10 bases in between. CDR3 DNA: TGTGCCAGCAGCTTTTGGGGTGGTGAGCAGTACTTC. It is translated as CASSFWGGEQYF.

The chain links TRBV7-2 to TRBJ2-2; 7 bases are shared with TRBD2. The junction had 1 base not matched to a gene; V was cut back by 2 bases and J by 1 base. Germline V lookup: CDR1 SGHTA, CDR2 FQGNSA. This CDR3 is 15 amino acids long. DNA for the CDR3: TGTGCCAGCAGCTTACAGCGGGGGAACACCGGGGAGCTGTTTTTT. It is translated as CASSLQRGNTGELFF.

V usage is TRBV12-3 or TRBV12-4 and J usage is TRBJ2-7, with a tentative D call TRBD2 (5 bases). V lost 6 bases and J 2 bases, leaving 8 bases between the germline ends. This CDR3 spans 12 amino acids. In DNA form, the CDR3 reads TGTGCCAGCAGCCCCGGGGCCTACGAGCAGTACTTC. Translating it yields CASSPGAYEQYF.

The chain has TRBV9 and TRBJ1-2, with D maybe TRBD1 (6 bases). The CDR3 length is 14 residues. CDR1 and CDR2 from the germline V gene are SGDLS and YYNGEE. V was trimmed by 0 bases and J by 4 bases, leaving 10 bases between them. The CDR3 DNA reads TGTGCCAGCAGCGTAGATGCGGGGGCCTATGGCTACACCTTC. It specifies CASSVDAGAYGYTF.

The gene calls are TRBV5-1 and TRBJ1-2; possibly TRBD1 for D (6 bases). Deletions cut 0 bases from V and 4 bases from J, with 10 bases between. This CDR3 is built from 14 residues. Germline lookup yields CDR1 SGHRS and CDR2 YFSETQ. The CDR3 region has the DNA TGCGCCAGCAGCTTGGCGAGACAGGCCTATGGCTACACCTTC. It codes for CASSLARQAYGYTF.

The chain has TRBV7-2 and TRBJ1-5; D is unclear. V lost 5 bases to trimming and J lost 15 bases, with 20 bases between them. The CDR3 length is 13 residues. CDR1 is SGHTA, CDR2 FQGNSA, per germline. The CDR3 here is CASSPEVTSPGHF. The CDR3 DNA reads TGTGCCAGCAGCCCAGAAGTGACGAGCCCCGGGCATTTT. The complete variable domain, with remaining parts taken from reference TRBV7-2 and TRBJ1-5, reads GAGVSQSPSNKVTEKGKDVELRCDPISGHTALYWYRQSLGQGLEFLIYFQGNSAPDKSGLPSDRFSAERTGGSVSTLTIQRTQQEDSAVYLCASSPEVTSPGHFGDGTRLSIL.

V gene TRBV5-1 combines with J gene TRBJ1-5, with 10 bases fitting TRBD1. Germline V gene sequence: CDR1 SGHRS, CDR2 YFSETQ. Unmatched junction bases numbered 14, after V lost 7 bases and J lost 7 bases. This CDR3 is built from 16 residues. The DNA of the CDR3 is TGCGCCAGCGACTTCGCTCCGGGACAGGGGAAACAGCCCCAGCATTTT. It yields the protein CASDFAPGQGKQPQHF.

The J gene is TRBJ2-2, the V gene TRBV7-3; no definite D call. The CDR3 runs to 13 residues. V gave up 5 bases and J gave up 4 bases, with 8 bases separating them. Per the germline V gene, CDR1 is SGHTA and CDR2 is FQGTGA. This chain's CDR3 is CASSPQVTGELFF. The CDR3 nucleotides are TGTGCCAGCAGCCCCCAGGTCACCGGGGAGCTGTTTTTT.

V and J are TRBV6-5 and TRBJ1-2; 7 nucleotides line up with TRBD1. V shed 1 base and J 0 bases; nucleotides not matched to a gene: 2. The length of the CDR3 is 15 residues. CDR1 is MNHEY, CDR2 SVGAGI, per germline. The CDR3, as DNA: TGTGCCAGCAGTTACTACAGGGGAGCTAACTATGGCTACACCTTC. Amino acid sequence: CASSYYRGANYGYTF.

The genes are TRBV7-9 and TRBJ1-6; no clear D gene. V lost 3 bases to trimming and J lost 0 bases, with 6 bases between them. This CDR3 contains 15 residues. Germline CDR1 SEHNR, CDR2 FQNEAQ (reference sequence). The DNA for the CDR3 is TGTGCCAGCAGCTTGGGGAGCTCCTATAATTCACCCCTCCACTTT. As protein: CASSLGSSYNSPLHF.